This T cell receptor beta chain comes out of a study of monozygotic twins with inflammatory bowel disease. Germline assignment: CDR1 LNHNV and CDR2 YYDKDF (reference sequence). This CDR3 is 17 amino acids long. TCRdb re-called the 5' RACE reads and shows each CDR3 protein once, DNA omitted. This repertoire comprises about 170,000 distinct CDR3 sequences; its ten largest clones make up approximately 2.5%. The receptor's source is a human donor with ulcerative colitis or Crohn's disease, or a healthy co-twin of an affected twin (not recorded which). Sequencing was performed on blood. V usage is TRBV15 and J usage is TRBJ2-2; TCRdb names TRBD2, which stays unverified in the absence of DNA. The CDR3 is CATSRDLGGVNTGELFF.